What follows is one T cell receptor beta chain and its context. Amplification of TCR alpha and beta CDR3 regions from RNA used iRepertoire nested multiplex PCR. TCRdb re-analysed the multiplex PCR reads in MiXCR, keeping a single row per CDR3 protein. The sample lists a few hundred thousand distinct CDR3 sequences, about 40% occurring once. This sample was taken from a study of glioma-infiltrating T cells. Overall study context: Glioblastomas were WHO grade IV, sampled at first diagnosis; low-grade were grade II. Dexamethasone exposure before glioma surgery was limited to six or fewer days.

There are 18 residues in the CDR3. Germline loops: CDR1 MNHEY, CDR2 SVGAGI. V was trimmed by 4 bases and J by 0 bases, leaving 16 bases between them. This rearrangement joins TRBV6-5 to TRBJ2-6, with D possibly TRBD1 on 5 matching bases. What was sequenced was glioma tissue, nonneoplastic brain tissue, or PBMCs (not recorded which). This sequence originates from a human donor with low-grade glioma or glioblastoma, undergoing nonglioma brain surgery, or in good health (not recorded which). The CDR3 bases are TGTGCCAGCAGTTTAGACGGGCGCAGGGTCTCTGGGGCCAACGTCCTGACTTTC. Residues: CASSLDGRRVSGANVLTF.